This TCR beta chain was sequenced for a study of blood T cell repertoires in COVID-19. The overall study: T cells, B-cell-depleted T cells, or PBMCs provided the cDNA or gDNA that served as material.

This clone was seen a few times. Study processing details: Amplification with reference gene primers provided the estimates of nucleated cell counts. The repertoire was sequenced with immunoSEQ multiplex PCR; TCRdb's copy has only in-frame clones and lacks some. The D gene and trimming were derived from the DNA, and the V and J assignments and clone size from that table. The sample yields about 110,000 clones, 81% seen once. The CDR3 loop spans 13 amino acids. Germline V gene lookup returns CDR1 SGDLS and CDR2 YYNGEE. With 3 bases clipped from V and 4 bases from J, the junction kept 3 bases outside the gene matches.

The rearrangement links TRBV9 to TRBJ1-1; 7 nucleotides agree with TRBD1. This receptor was obtained from a woman between 65 and 79 years old with acute or convalescent COVID-19. Sequences were obtained from peripheral blood. DNA of the CDR3: TGTGCCAGCAGCGCAGGGACAGCCACTGAAGCTTTCTTT. Encoded protein: CASSAGTATEAFF.